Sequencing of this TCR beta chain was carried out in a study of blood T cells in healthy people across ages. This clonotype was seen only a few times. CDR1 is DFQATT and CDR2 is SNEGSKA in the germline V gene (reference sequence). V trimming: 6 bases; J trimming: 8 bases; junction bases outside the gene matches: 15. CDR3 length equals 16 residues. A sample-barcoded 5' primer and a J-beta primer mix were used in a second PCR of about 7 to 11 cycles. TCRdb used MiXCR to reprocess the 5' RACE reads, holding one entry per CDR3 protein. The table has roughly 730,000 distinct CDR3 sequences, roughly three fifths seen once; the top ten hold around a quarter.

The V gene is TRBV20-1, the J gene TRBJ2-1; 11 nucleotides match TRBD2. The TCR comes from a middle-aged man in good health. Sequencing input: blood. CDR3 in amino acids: CSAAPPTSGSRDEQFF. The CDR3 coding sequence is TGCAGTGCCGCACCCCCAACTAGCGGGAGTAGAGATGAGCAGTTCTTC.